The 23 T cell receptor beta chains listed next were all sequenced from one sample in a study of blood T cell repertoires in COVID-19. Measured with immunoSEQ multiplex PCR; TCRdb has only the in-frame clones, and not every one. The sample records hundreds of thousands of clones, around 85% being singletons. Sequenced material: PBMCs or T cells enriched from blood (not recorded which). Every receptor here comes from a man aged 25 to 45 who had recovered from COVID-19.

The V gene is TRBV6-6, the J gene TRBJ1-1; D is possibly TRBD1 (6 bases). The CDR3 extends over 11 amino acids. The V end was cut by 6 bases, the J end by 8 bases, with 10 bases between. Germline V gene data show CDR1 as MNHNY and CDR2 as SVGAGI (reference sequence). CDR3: CASSYDREAFF. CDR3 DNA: TGTGCCAGCAGCTACGACAGGGAAGCTTTCTTT.

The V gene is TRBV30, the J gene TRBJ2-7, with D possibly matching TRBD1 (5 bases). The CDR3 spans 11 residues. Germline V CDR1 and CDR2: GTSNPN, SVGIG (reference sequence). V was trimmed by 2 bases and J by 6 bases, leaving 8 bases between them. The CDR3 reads CAWSSGFEQYF. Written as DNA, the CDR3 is TGTGCCTGGAGTTCAGGGTTCGAGCAGTACTTC.

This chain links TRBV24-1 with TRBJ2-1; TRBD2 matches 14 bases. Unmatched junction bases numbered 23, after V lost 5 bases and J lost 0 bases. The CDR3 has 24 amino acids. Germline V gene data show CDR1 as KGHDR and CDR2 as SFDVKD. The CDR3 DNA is TGTGCCACCAGTGGCATGCCCAGGGTGCAAGAGGGACTAGCGGGGGAGAGCTCCTACAATGAGCAGTTCTTC. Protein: CATSGMPRVQEGLAGESSYNEQFF.

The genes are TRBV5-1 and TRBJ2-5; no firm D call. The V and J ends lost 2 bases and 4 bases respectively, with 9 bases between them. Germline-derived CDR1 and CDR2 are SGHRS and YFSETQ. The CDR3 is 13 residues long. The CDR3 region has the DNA TGCGCCAGCAGCTTTCAGGTACGAGAGACCCAGTACTTC. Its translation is CASSFQVRETQYF.

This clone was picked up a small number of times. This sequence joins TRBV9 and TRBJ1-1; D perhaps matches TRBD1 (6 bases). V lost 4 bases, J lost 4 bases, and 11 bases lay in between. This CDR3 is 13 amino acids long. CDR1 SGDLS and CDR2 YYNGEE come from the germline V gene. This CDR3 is CASSHPRGTEAFF. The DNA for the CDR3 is TGTGCCAGCAGCCACCCCAGGGGCACTGAAGCTTTCTTT.

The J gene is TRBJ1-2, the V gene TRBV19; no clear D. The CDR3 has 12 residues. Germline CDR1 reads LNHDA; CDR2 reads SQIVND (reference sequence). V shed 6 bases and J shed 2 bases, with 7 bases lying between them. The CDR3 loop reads CASRRENYGYTF. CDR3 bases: TGTGCCAGTAGGAGGGAAAACTATGGCTACACCTTC.

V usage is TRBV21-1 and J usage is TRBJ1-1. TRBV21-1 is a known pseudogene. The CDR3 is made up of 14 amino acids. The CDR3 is CASSKGGKGTEAFF. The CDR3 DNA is TGTGCCAGCAGCAAGGGGGGGAAGGGCACTGAAGCTTTCTTT.

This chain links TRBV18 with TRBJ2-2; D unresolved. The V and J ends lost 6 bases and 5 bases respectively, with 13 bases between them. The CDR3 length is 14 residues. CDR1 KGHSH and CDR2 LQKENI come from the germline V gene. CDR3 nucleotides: TGTGCCAGCTCGGAGAGAAGTGGGACCGGGGAGCTGTTTTTT. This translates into CASSERSGTGELFF.

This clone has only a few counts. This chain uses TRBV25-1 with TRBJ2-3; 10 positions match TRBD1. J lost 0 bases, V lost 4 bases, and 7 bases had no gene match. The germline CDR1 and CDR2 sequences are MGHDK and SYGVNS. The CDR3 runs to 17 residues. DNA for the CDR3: TGTGCCAGCAGTGCCTGGACAGGGGGAGGGAGCACAGATACGCAGTATTTT. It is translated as CASSAWTGGGSTDTQYF.

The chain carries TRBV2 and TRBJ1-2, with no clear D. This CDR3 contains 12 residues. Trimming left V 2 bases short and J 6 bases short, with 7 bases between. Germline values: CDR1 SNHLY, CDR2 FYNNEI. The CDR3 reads CASSENKDGYTF. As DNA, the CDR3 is TGTGCCAGCAGTGAAAACAAAGATGGCTACACCTTC.

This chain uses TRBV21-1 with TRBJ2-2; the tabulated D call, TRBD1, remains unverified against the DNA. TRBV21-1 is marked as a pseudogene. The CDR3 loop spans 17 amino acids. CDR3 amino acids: CASSKGEGQLNTGELFF. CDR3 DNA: TGTGCCAGCAGCAAAGGCGAAGGACAGTTGAACACCGGGGAGCTGTTTTTT.

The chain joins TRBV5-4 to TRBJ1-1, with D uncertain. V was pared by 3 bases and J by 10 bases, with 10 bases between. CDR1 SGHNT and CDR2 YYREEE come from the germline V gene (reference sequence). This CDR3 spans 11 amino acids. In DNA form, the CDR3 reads TGTGCCAGCAGCTCGGGTGTATTAGCTTTCTTT. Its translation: CASSSGVLAFF. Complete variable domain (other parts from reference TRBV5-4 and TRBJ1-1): ETGVTQSPTHLIKTRGQQVTLRCSSQSGHNTVSWYQQALGQGPQFIFQYYREEENGRGNFPPRFSGLQFPNYSSELNVNALELDDSALYLCASSSGVLAFFGQGTRLTVV.

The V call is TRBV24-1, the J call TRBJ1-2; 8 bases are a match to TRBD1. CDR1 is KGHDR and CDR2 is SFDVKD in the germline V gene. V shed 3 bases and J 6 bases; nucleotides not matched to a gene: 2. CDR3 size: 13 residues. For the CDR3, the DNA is TGTGCCACCAGTGATACAGGGGGGGATGGCTACACCTTC. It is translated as CATSDTGGDGYTF.

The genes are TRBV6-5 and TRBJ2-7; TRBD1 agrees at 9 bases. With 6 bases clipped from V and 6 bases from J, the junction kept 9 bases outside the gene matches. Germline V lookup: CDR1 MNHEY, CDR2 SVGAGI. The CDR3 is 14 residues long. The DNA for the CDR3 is TGTGCCAGCAGATCGGGGACAGGGTTCGGCGAGCAGTACTTC. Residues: CASRSGTGFGEQYF.

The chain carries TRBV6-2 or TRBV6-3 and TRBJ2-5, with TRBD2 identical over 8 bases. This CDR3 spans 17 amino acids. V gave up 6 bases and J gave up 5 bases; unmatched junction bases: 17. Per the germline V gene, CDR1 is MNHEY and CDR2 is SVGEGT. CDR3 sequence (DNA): TGTGCCAGCAGCCCATTGAGACTAGCGAGTAGAGGGGAGACCCAGTACTTC. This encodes CASSPLRLASRGETQYF.

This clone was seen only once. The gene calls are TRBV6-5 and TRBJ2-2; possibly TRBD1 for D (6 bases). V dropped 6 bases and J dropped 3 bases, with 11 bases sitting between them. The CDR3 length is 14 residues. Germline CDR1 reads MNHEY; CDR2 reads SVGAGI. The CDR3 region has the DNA TGTGCCAGCAGAAACACAGGGTACACCGGGGAGCTGTTTTTT. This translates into CASRNTGYTGELFF.

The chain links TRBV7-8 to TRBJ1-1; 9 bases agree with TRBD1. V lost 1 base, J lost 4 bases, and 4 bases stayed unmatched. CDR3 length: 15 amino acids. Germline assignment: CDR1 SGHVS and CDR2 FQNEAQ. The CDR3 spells CASSLVRDRVTEAFF. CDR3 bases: TGTGCCAGCAGCTTAGTCCGGGACAGGGTCACTGAAGCTTTCTTT. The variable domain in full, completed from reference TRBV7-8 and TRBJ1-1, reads GAGVSQSPRYKVAKRGQDVALRCDPISGHVSLFWYQQALGQGPEFLTYFQNEAQLDKSGLPSDRFFAERPEGSVSTLKIQRTQQEDSAVYLCASSLVRDRVTEAFFGQGTRLTVV.

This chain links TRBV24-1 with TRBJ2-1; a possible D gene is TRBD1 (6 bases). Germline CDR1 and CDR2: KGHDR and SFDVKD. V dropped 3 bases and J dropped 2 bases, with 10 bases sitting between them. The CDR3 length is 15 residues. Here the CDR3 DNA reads TGTGCCACCAGTGATCTCAGGGACACCTACAATGAGCAGTTCTTC. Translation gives CATSDLRDTYNEQFF.

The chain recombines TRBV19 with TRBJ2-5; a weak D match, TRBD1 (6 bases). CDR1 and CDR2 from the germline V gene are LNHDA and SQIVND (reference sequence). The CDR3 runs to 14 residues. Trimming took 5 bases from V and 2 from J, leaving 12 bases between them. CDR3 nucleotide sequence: TGTGCCAGTAGTTTAACAGGGTTTCAAGAGACCCAGTACTTC. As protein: CASSLTGFQETQYF.

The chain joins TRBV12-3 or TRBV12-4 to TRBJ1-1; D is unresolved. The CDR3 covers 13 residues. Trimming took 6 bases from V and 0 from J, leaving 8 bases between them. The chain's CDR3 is CASSRVLNTEAFF. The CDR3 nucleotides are TGTGCCAGCAGCCGGGTCTTGAACACTGAAGCTTTCTTT.

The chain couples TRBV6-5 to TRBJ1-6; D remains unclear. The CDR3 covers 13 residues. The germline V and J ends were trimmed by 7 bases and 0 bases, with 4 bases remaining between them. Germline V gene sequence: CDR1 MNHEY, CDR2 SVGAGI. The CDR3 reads CASKSSYNSPLHF. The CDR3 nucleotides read TGTGCCAGCAAGAGCTCCTATAATTCACCCCTCCACTTT.

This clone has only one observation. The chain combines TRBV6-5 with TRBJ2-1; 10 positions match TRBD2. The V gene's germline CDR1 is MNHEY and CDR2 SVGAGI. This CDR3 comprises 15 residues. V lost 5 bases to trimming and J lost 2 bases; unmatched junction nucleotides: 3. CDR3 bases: TGTGCCAGCAGTACAAGCGGGGGGGCCTACAATGAGCAGTTCTTC. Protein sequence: CASSTSGGAYNEQFF.

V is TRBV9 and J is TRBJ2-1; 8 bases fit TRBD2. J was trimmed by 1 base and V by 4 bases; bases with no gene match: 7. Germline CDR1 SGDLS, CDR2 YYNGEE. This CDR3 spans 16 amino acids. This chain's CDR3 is CASSRTGTRSYNEQFF. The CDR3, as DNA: TGTGCCAGCAGCAGAACCGGGACTAGATCCTACAATGAGCAGTTCTTC.